What follows is one T cell receptor (beta chain) and its context. Its antigen is not known. The data were taken from a study of shared clonotypes between healthy human individuals. CD8 cells classed as naive were CD45RO-negative and positively selected for CCR7, excluding terminally differentiated effector memory CD45RA+ cells. Study donors comprised healthy, HIV-negative adults devoid of recent acute infection or vaccination. TCRdb's table, derived via immunoSEQ multiplex PCR, lists solely in-frame clones and lacks some. The sample shows around 2.1 million clones, under 95% of them seen only once. Trimming removed 2 bases from V and 2 bases from J; junction bases left unmatched: 3. Germline V CDR1 and CDR2: PRHDT, FYEKMQ (reference sequence). The CDR3 has 17 residues. Findings and limits, study-wide: The small donor group covered limited genetic and exposure diversity.

The chain recombines TRBV13 with TRBJ2-2; 12 bases match TRBD2. The sample was naive CD8+ T cells from PBMCs. This TCR was sampled from a man aged 18 to 35 in good health. Some clones in this sample may be carry-over from other donors' samples. DNA of the CDR3: TGTGCCAGCAGCTTATTGACTAGCGGGGGCAACACCGGGGAGCTGTTTTTT. The encoded protein is CASSLLTSGGNTGELFF.